This T cell receptor beta chain was captured in a study of T cell changes during pregnancy in multiple sclerosis. CDR1 is MNHEY and CDR2 is SVGAGI in the germline V gene. The CDR3 runs to 13 residues. V was clipped by 6 bases and J by 5 bases, with 13 bases between them. The protocol was immunoSEQ multiplex PCR, while the TCRdb copy is restricted to in-frame clones and leaves out a portion. The sample shows about 100,000 clones, around nine tenths of them seen only once. This TCR was sampled from a female donor in good health, enrolled as a control in a pregnancy study. The rearrangement links TRBV6-5 to TRBJ1-2; the D is unclear. Here the sequenced sample was peripheral blood, taken in the second trimester of pregnancy. The CDR3 region has the DNA TGTGCCAGCAGGTCGGACGGGGATTATGGCTACACCTTC. Its translation is CASRSDGDYGYTF.